The T cell receptor beta chain described here comes from a study of T cell changes during pregnancy in multiple sclerosis. The sample holds a few counts of this clone. Trimming removed 2 bases from V and 4 bases from J, with 14 bases in between. Germline CDR1 is LNHDA and CDR2 is SQIVND (reference sequence). The length of the CDR3 is 15 residues. Using immunoSEQ multiplex PCR, the repertoire was profiled, and TCRdb retains in-frame clones only, with some absent. The sample lists roughly 110,000 clones; less than 95% were seen once. This TCR derives from a female donor with multiple sclerosis, enrolled in a pregnancy study. V and J are TRBV19 and TRBJ1-1; D not resolved. The source material was peripheral blood, sampled after pregnancy. The chain's CDR3 is CASSISDFMGTEAFF. For the CDR3, the DNA is TGTGCCAGTAGTATATCTGACTTCATGGGCACTGAAGCTTTCTTT.